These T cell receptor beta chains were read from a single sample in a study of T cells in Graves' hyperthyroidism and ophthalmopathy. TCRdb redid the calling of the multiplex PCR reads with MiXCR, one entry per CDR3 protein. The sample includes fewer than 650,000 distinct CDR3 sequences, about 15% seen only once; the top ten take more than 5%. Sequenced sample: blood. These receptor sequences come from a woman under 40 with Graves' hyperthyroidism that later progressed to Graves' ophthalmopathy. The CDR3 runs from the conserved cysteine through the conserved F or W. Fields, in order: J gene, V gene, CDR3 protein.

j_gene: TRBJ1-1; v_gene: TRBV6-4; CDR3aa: CASSDSGGGEAFF
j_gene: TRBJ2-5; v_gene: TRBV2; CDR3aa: CASRYRGSEETQYF
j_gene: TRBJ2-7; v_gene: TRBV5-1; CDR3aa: CASNVGGAYEQYF
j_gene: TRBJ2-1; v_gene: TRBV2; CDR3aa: CASSQRAGGPHEQFF
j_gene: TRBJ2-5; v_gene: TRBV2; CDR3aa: CASSEETLETQYF
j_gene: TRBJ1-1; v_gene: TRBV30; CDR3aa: CAWSVPLTGVGTEAFF
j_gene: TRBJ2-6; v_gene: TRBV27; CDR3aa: CASSLDGLSRANVLTF
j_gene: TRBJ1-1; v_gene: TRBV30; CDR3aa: CACLTLGQGMNTEAFF
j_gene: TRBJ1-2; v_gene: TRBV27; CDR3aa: CASSLLTGNYGYTF
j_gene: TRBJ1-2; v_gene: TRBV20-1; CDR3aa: CSARALAGDYGYTF
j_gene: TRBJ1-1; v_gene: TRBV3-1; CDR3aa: CASSQETSNTEAFF
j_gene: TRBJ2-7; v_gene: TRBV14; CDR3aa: CASSHHLAGASYEQYF
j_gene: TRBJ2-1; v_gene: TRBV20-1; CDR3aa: CSALHEGGSSEQFF
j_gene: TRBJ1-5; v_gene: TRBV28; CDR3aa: CASSDPVQRLNQPQHF
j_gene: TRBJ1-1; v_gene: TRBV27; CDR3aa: CATRGYTEAFF
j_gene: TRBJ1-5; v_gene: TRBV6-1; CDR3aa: CASRDRVDQPQHF
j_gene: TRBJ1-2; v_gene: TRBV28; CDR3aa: CASSFRDGAGGYTF
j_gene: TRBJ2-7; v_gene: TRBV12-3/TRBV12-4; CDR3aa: CASSLGGRAVREQYF
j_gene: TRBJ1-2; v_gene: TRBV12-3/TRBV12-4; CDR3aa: CASSSDRGFYGYTF
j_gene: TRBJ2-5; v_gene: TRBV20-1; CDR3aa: CSASPPLAVQETQYF
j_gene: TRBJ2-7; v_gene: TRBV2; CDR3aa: CASSGDFPYEQYF